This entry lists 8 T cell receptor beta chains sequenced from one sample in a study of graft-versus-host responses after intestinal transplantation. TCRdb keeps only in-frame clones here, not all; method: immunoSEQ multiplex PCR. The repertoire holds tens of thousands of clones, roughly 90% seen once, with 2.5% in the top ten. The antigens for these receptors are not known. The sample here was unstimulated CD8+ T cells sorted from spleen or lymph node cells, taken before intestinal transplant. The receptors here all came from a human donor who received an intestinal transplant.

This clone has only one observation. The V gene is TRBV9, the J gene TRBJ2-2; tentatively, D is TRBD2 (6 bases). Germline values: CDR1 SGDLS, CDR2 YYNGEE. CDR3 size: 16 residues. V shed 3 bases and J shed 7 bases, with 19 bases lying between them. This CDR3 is CASSAPGRGKVGELFF. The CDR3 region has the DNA TGTGCCAGCAGCGCCCCAGGTCGGGGGAAGGTCGGGGAGCTGTTTTTT. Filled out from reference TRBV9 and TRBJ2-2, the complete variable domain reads DSGVTQTPKHLITATGQRVTLRCSPRSGDLSVYWYQQSLDQGLQFLIQYYNGEERAKGNILERFSAQQFPDLHSELNLSSLELGDSALYFCASSAPGRGKVGELFFGEGSRLTVL.

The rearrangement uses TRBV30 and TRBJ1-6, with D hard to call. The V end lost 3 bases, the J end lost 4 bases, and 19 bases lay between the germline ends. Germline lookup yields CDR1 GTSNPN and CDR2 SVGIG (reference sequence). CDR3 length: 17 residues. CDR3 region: CAWSLAPGIRYNSPLHF. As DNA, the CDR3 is TGTGCCTGGAGCCTGGCCCCCGGGATACGTTATAATTCACCCCTCCACTTT.

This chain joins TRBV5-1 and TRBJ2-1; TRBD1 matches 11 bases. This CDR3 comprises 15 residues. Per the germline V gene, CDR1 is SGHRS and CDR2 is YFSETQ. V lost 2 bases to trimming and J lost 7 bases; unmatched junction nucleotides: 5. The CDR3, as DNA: TGCGCCAGCAGCTTAGGACAGGGGGCGCAGAATGAGCAGTTCTTC. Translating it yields CASSLGQGAQNEQFF. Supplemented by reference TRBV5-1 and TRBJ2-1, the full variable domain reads KAGVTQTPRYLIKTRGQQVTLSCSPISGHRSVSWYQQTPGQGLQFLFEYFSETQRNKGNFPGRFSGRQFSNSRSEMNVSTLELGDSALYLCASSLGQGAQNEQFFGPGTRLTVL.

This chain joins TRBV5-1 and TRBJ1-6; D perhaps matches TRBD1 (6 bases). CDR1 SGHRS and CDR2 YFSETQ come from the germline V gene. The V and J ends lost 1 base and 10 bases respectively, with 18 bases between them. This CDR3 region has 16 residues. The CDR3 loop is CASSLNLYRVLSPLHF. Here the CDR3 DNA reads TGCGCCAGCAGCTTGAATCTGTACAGGGTCCTCTCACCCCTCCACTTT.

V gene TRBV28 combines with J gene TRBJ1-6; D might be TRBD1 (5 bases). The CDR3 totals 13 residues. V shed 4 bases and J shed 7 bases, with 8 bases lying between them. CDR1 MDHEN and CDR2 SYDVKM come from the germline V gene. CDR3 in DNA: TGTGCCAGCAGTTCCCGACAGAATTCACCCCTCCACTTT. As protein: CASSSRQNSPLHF. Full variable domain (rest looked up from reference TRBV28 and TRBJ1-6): DVKVTQSSRYLVKRTGEKVFLECVQDMDHENMFWYRQDPGLGLRLIYFSYDVKMKEKGDIPEGYSVSREKKERFSLILESASTNQTSMYLCASSSRQNSPLHFGNGTRLTVT.

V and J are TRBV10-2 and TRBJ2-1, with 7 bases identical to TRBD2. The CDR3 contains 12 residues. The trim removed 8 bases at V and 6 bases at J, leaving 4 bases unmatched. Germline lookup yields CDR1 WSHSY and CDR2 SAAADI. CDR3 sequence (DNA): TGCGCCAGCTCGACTAGCCGCAATGAGCAGTTCTTC. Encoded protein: CASSTSRNEQFF.

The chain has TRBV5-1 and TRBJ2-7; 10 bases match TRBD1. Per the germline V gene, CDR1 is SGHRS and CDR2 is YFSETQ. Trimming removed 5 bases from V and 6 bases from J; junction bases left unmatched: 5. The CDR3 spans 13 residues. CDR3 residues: CASSRDRGLEQYF. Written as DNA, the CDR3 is TGCGCCAGCAGTCGAGACAGGGGGCTCGAGCAGTACTTC.

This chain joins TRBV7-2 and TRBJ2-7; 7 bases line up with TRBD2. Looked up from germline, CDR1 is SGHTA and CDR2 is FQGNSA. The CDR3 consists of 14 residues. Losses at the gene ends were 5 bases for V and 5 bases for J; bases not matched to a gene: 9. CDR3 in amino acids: CASSPGGGSHEQYF. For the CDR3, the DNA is TGTGCCAGCAGCCCCGGGGGAGGGTCCCACGAGCAGTACTTC. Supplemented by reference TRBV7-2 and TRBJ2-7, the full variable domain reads GAGVSQSPSNKVTEKGKDVELRCDPISGHTALYWYRQSLGQGLEFLIYFQGNSAPDKSGLPSDRFSAERTGGSVSTLTIQRTQQEDSAVYLCASSPGGGSHEQYFGPGTRLTVT.